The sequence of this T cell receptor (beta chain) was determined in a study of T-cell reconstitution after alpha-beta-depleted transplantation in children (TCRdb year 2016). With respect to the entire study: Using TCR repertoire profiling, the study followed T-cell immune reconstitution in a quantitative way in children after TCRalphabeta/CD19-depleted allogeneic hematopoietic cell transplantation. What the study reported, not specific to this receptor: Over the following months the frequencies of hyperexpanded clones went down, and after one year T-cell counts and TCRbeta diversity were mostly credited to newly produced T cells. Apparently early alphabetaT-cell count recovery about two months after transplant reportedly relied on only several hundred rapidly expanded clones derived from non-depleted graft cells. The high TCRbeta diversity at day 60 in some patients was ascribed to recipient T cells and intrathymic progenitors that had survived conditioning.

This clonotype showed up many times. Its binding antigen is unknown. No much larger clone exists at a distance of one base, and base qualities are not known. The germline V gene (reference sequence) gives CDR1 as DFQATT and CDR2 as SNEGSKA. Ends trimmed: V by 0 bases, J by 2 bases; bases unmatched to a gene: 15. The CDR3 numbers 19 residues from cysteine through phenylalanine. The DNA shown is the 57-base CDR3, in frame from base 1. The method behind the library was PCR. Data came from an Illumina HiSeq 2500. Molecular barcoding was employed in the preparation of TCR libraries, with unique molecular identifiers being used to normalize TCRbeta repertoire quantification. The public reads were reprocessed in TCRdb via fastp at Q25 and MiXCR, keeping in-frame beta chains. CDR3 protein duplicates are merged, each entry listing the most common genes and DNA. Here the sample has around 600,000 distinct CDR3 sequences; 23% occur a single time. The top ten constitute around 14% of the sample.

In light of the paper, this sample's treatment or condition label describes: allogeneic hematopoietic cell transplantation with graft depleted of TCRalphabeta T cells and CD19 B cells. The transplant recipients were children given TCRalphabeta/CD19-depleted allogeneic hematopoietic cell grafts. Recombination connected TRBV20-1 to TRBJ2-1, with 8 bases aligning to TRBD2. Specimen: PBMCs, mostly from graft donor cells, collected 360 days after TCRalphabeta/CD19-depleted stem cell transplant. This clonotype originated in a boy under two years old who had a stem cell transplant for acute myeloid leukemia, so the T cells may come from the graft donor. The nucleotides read TGCAGTGCTAGAGATCAAGCGGGGGCCCCATTGGGGCCCTACAATGAGCAGTTCTTC. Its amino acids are CSARDQAGAPLGPYNEQFF.